This entry lists 22 T cell receptor beta chains sequenced from one sample in a study of control samples from healthy donors and cancer patients. Sequencing was performed with immunoSEQ multiplex PCR; in TCRdb, only in-frame clones are kept and a portion is missing. This sample yields around 180,000 clones, of which roughly 88% are seen a single time; roughly 5% belongs to the top ten. The specimen was blood. All receptors derive from a woman in her 30s in good health.

The chain combines TRBV29-1 with TRBJ1-1; the D gene is possibly TRBD1 (6 bases). V lost 7 bases and J 8 bases, leaving 14 bases between the germline ends. CDR1 is SQVTM, CDR2 ANQGSEA, per germline. The CDR3 has 11 amino acids. The CDR3 reads CSALTGFEAFF. CDR3 DNA: TGCAGCGCATTAACAGGGTTCGAAGCTTTCTTT.

The chain uses TRBV30 and TRBJ2-3, with D perhaps given as TRBD1 or TRBD2 (5 bases each). This CDR3 region has 15 residues. Trimming removed 0 bases from V and 1 base from J, with 11 bases in between. Germline V lookup: CDR1 GTSNPN, CDR2 SVGIG (reference sequence). The CDR3 DNA sequence: TGTGCCTGGAGTGTGGGGGTGGGTCGCACAGATACGCAGTATTTT. Translation: CAWSVGVGRTDTQYF.

The chain joins TRBV5-1 to TRBJ2-1, with TRBD2 as a possible D gene (5 bases). CDR3 length: 15 amino acids. Trimming took off 0 bases at V and 8 bases at J, with 15 bases between the two ends. Germline assignment: CDR1 SGHRS and CDR2 YFSETQ. CDR3 loop: CASSLASRGWDEQFF. The CDR3 nucleotides read TGCGCCAGCAGCTTGGCCAGCCGGGGTTGGGATGAGCAGTTCTTC.

The chain recombines TRBV9 with TRBJ2-5, with 10 nucleotides matching TRBD2. The V segment lost 4 bases and the J segment 0 bases; nucleotides outside the gene matches: 12. Germline assignment: CDR1 SGDLS and CDR2 YYNGEE. This CDR3 region has 18 residues. The CDR3 DNA sequence: TGTGCCAGCAGCACCCGTGGAGCGGGGGGGGAGTACCAAGAGACCCAGTACTTC. Protein: CASSTRGAGGEYQETQYF.

The chain links TRBV28 to TRBJ1-5; D is undetermined. The CDR3 is 13 amino acids. V dropped 3 bases and J dropped 9 bases, with 12 bases sitting between them. Germline CDR1 reads MDHEN; CDR2 reads SYDVKM. Here the CDR3 reads CASSFSIGGPQHF. The CDR3 DNA follows: TGTGCCAGCAGTTTTTCTATCGGAGGGCCCCAGCATTTT.

The chain links TRBV6-1 to TRBJ2-7; D uncertain. Trimming removed 2 bases from V and 2 bases from J, with 7 bases in between. The CDR3 extends over 13 amino acids. Germline V gene lookup returns CDR1 MNHNS and CDR2 SASEGT. The CDR3 region has the DNA TGTGCCAGCAGTGAATCCCCGACCTACGAGCAGTACGTC. As protein: CASSESPTYEQYV.

J is TRBJ2-7 and V is TRBV6-5; 8 positions agree with TRBD1. Per the germline V gene, CDR1 is MNHEY and CDR2 is SVGAGI. The ends lost 7 bases at V and 5 bases at J; junction bases unmatched: 13. The CDR3 runs to 15 residues. The CDR3 region is CASMLARQGINEQYF. CDR3 DNA: TGTGCCAGCATGTTGGCGCGACAGGGGATTAACGAGCAGTACTTC.

V and J are TRBV19 and TRBJ2-1, with TRBD2 identical over 7 bases. Trimming at V came to 1 base and at J to 7 bases, leaving 7 bases not matched to a gene. Germline V gene data show CDR1 as LNHDA and CDR2 as SQIVND (reference sequence). The CDR3 is 15 residues long. The CDR3 sequence: CASSIGGGSGNEQFF. CDR3 DNA: TGTGCCAGTAGTATAGGAGGCGGGAGTGGTAATGAGCAGTTCTTC.

The genes are TRBV7-9 and TRBJ2-1, with TRBD2 as a possible D gene (6 bases). Germline CDR1 and CDR2: SEHNR and FQNEAQ (reference sequence). V lost 5 bases to trimming and J lost 12 bases, with 26 bases between them. This CDR3 comprises 16 residues. Here the CDR3 DNA reads TGTGCCAGCAGCCAAGAAAGCACATTGGGGGGATCAGGGCAGTTCTTC. Its translation is CASSQESTLGGSGQFF.

J is TRBJ2-5 and V is TRBV24-1, with D maybe TRBD2 (6 bases). Germline-derived CDR1 and CDR2 are KGHDR and SFDVKD. Trimming stripped 5 bases from V and 2 bases from J, with 11 bases between. CDR3 length: 14 residues. The CDR3 DNA sequence: TGTGCCACCAGTGTGGGTGGGGGGCAAGAGACCCAGTACTTC. Its protein product is CATSVGGGQETQYF.

The chain combines TRBV5-1 with TRBJ2-2; 11 nucleotides align to TRBD1. CDR3 size: 17 residues. The J segment lost 0 bases and the V segment lost 0 bases, leaving 1 base of the junction unmatched. The V gene's germline CDR1 is SGHRS and CDR2 YFSETQ. CDR3 nucleotides: TGCGCCAGCAGCTTGGTGGGACAGGGGGCGAACACCGGGGAGCTGTTTTTT. Encoded protein: CASSLVGQGANTGELFF.

The V call is TRBV7-9, the J call TRBJ2-7; D is perhaps TRBD1 or TRBD2 (5 bases each). Germline V CDR1 and CDR2: SEHNR, FQNEAQ (reference sequence). This CDR3 is 14 amino acids long. The V end was cut by 1 base, the J end by 7 bases, with 14 bases between. CDR3 sequence reads: CASSLEGPVLEQYF. Written as DNA, the CDR3 is TGTGCCAGCAGCTTAGAGGGACCGGTCTTGGAGCAGTACTTC.

The V gene is TRBV10-3, the J gene TRBJ2-3; D ambiguous. The CDR3 loop spans 13 amino acids. V was cut by 6 bases and J by 4 bases, with 11 bases left in between. The germline V gene encodes CDR1 ENHRY and CDR2 SYGVKD. As DNA, the CDR3 is TGTGCCATCAGCCCCCATACGCCAGATACGCAGTATTTT. Translating it yields CAISPHTPDTQYF.

The chain employs TRBV3-1 (or the pseudogene TRBV3-2) and TRBJ1-2; D not resolved. Looked up from germline, CDR1 is LGHDT and CDR2 is YNNKEL (reference sequence). V lost 5 bases, J lost 7 bases, and 11 bases lay in between. The CDR3 has 12 amino acids. The CDR3 coding sequence is TGTGCCAGCAGCTCGCCCGGGTTTGGCTACACCTTC. It codes for CASSSPGFGYTF.

The chain uses TRBV9 and TRBJ1-3; D gene unclear. The CDR3 sequence is 14 residues long. CDR1 is SGDLS and CDR2 is YYNGEE in the germline V gene. Deletions cut 0 bases from V and 0 bases from J, with 4 bases between. CDR3 region: CASSVGSSGNTIYF. Here the CDR3 DNA reads TGTGCCAGCAGCGTAGGCAGCTCTGGAAACACCATATATTTT.

This clone has a single count. Here the CDR3 DNA reads TGTGCCAGCAGCTTACTAACCGGCCTTAACACTGAAGCTTTCTTT. The encoded protein is CASSLLTGLNTEAFF. J is TRBJ1-1 and V is TRBV11-2; D call uncertain. Germline loops: CDR1 SGHAT, CDR2 FQNNGV. This CDR3 has 15 amino acids. The V gene lost 2 bases and the J gene lost 2 bases, with 12 bases spanning the gap.

Here the CDR3 reads CASSLFEGTGTHEQYF. As DNA, the CDR3 is TGTGCCAGCAGCCTATTCGAAGGGACAGGAACCCACGAGCAGTACTTC. The chain uses TRBV14 and TRBJ2-7; 8 nucleotides align to TRBD1. Trimming removed 4 bases from V and 5 bases from J; junction bases left unmatched: 13. The CDR3 covers 16 residues. Per the germline V gene, CDR1 is SGHDN and CDR2 is FVKESK.

CDR3 coding DNA: TGTGCCAGCAGCCTGGGTAATAGCAATCAGCCCCAGCATTTT. This encodes CASSLGNSNQPQHF. The chain uses TRBV3-1 (or the pseudogene TRBV3-2) and TRBJ1-5; D gene uncertain. From germline, CDR1 is LGHDT and CDR2 YNNKEL (reference sequence). This CDR3 is built from 14 residues. Trimming took 4 bases from V and 0 from J, leaving 7 bases between them.

The chain uses TRBV3-1 (or the pseudogene TRBV3-2) and TRBJ1-5; possible D gene TRBD1, 5 bases. V shed 1 base and J shed 4 bases, with 8 bases lying between them. The germline CDR1 and CDR2 sequences are LGHDT and YNNKEL (reference sequence). This CDR3 region has 14 residues. The CDR3 DNA is TGTGCCAGCAGCCAAGGGGACGGGAATCAGCCCCAGCATTTT. Translating gives CASSQGDGNQPQHF.

The chain recombines TRBV11-2 with TRBJ2-1, with 7 bases lining up with TRBD2. The J segment lost 5 bases and the V segment lost 2 bases, leaving 0 bases of the junction unmatched. This CDR3 contains 13 residues. The germline CDR1 and CDR2 sequences are SGHAT and FQNNGV. The CDR3 loop is CASSLSGNNEQFF. The CDR3, as DNA: TGTGCCAGCAGCTTAAGCGGGAACAATGAGCAGTTCTTC.

The rearrangement joins TRBV30 to TRBJ2-7, with TRBD2 matching over 11 bases. The V gene's germline CDR1 is GTSNPN and CDR2 SVGIG (reference sequence). Losses at the gene ends were 1 base for V and 1 base for J; bases not matched to a gene: 3. This CDR3 region has 15 residues. This CDR3 reads CAWSATSGASYEQYV. The CDR3 DNA follows: TGTGCCTGGAGTGCGACTAGCGGGGCTTCCTACGAGCAGTACGTC.

The rearrangement joins TRBV3-1 (or the pseudogene TRBV3-2) to TRBJ1-2; D is possibly TRBD1 (6 bases). V was cut by 5 bases and J by 1 base, with 8 bases left in between. Germline lookup yields CDR1 LGHDT and CDR2 YNNKEL (reference sequence). The CDR3 is 13 residues long. This chain's CDR3 is CASSRGGNYGYTF. CDR3 in DNA: TGTGCCAGCAGCAGGGGGGGTAACTATGGCTACACCTTC.